Below are 8 T cell receptor beta chains sequenced from a single sample in a study of blood T cell repertoires in COVID-19. Only in-frame clones appear in the TCRdb table, and some are missing; sequencing was by immunoSEQ multiplex PCR. Altogether about 87,000 clones are present, 85% to 90% being singletons, with the ten largest covering roughly 5.4%. Material for sequencing was peripheral blood. These TCRs come from a woman aged 80 or over with active COVID-19.

The chain recombines TRBV6-5 with TRBJ2-3, with D perhaps matching TRBD2 (6 bases). V was clipped by 5 bases and J by 2 bases, with 14 bases between them. CDR3 length equals 15 residues. CDR1 and CDR2 from the germline V gene are MNHEY and SVGAGI. This chain's CDR3 is CASSLSERVTDTQYF. CDR3 sequence (DNA): TGTGCCAGCAGTCTGTCCGAGCGGGTCACAGATACGCAGTATTTT.

The chain carries TRBV10-3 and TRBJ1-5; 10 nucleotides match TRBD1. The CDR3 is made up of 17 amino acids. Per germline, CDR1 ENHRY and CDR2 SYGVKD. V gave up 3 bases and J gave up 5 bases; unmatched junction bases: 10. CDR3 sequence: CAISESPMTGGDQPQHF. CDR3 DNA: TGTGCCATCAGTGAATCCCCCATGACAGGGGGCGATCAGCCCCAGCATTTT.

This clone was counted only a few times. The chain couples TRBV4-3 to TRBJ2-1; 8 positions match TRBD1. Germline V gene lookup returns CDR1 LGHNA and CDR2 YSLEER. This CDR3 contains 15 residues. V was pared by 4 bases and J by 2 bases, with 4 bases of the junction left unmatched. In DNA, the CDR3 is TGCGCCAGCAGCCCGGACAGGGCCACCTACAATGAGCAGTTCTTC. Translating gives CASSPDRATYNEQFF.

The chain joins TRBV5-1 to TRBJ2-1; TRBD2 aligns across 10 bases. Per the germline V gene, CDR1 is SGHRS and CDR2 is YFSETQ. CDR3 size: 16 residues. J lost 5 bases, V lost 4 bases, and 9 bases had no gene match. CDR3 sequence reads: CASSRTLAGANNEQFF. Here the CDR3 DNA reads TGCGCCAGCAGCCGCACCCTAGCGGGAGCCAACAATGAGCAGTTCTTC.

The J gene is TRBJ2-1, the V gene TRBV18, with a possible D match to TRBD1 (6 bases). The ends were cut back, 6 bases at V and 6 bases at J, with 9 bases in the middle. Germline CDR1 reads KGHSH; CDR2 reads LQKENI. The CDR3 is 12 residues long. CDR3 nucleotide sequence: TGTGCCAGCTCTCGGGACACCAATGAGCAGTTCTTC. Its translation: CASSRDTNEQFF.

This chain uses TRBV7-2 with TRBJ2-7, with D possibly matching TRBD2 (5 bases). The CDR3 sequence is 13 residues long. Looked up from germline, CDR1 is SGHTA and CDR2 is FQGNSA. V was shortened by 0 bases and J by 2 bases, with 5 bases between the two germline ends. This chain's CDR3 is CASSLARAYEQYF. In DNA form, the CDR3 reads TGTGCCAGCAGCTTAGCGCGGGCCTACGAGCAGTACTTC.

The CDR3 protein is CASKYRGNEKLFF. CDR3 coding DNA: TGTGCCAGTAAATACAGGGGTAATGAAAAACTGTTTTTT. The chain uses TRBV19 and TRBJ1-4; 7 bases agree with TRBD1. Germline V lookup: CDR1 LNHDA, CDR2 SQIVND (reference sequence). Germline trimming cut 7 bases from V and 4 bases from J; bases unmatched to any gene: 3. CDR3 length: 13 amino acids.

This chain links TRBV4-2 with TRBJ2-1; 7 bases agree with TRBD2. The germline V gene has CDR1 LGHNA and CDR2 YNFKEQ. The CDR3 runs to 16 residues. Unmatched junction bases numbered 5, after V lost 1 base and J lost 2 bases. Here the CDR3 DNA reads TGTGCCAGCAGCCAAGGGGGGGGGAACACCTACAATGAGCAGTTCTTC. It yields the protein CASSQGGGNTYNEQFF.